This TCR beta chain was documented in a study of cytomegalovirus exposure and HLA in healthy donors. Study-wide background: Out of about 360 genotyped donors, roughly 83% belonged to the Caucasian-associated ancestry cluster. Broader study findings: Presence/absence analyses took donor sequencing depth as roughly uniform. HLA allele associations emerged for around 15,000 TCR beta sequences in a later analysis, at 0.05 false discovery rate. Productive rates of about 90% or about 30% were seen for most TCR beta V segments in an earlier analysis.

About this clone: Its target is unknown. An end of the junction does not agree with germline; a read error may underlie this. The sample contains more than one DNA sequence encoding this CDR3.

The CDR3 has 15 residues. From germline, CDR1 is SGHRS and CDR2 YFSETQ. Primers for the PCR totalled 60 Vbeta and 13 Jbeta. This table comes from immunoSEQ multiplex PCR, and its TCRdb copy is limited to in-frame clones, with some not included. The sample contains 200,000 to 250,000 clones, 65% to 85% of which appear only once. Material: PBMCs. The TCR was taken from a man aged 30 to 39 in good health and CMV-seronegative. The V and J genes are TRBV5-1 and TRBJ2-7; 9 bases fit TRBD1. The chain's CDR3 is CASSLGTGIYYEQYF. The CDR3 DNA follows: TGCGCTAGCAGCTTGGGGACAGGGATCTACTACGAGCAGTACTTC.